Below, one TCR beta chain is given with its context. These data originate in a study of OX40 agonist ivuxolimab in advanced cancers. Data came from immunoSEQ multiplex PCR; TCRdb stores just in-frame clones and leaves some out. The sample includes roughly 80,000 clones, 83% seen only once; the top ten take under 0.8%. The ends lost 4 bases at V and 6 bases at J; junction bases unmatched: 15. CDR3 size: 18 residues. Germline loops: CDR1 SGHRS, CDR2 YFSETQ. This specimen was CD4+ or CD8+ T cells sorted from blood, taken in a trial of the OX40 agonist ivuxolimab. The receptor was derived from an adult with an advanced solid tumor such as melanoma, head and neck, liver or kidney cancer. J is TRBJ2-1 and V is TRBV5-1; 11 bases are a match to TRBD2. CDR3 sequence reads: CASSGGLAGVPFSNEQFF. The DNA of the CDR3 is TGCGCCAGCAGCGGAGGACTAGCGGGCGTTCCCTTCTCCAATGAGCAGTTCTTC.